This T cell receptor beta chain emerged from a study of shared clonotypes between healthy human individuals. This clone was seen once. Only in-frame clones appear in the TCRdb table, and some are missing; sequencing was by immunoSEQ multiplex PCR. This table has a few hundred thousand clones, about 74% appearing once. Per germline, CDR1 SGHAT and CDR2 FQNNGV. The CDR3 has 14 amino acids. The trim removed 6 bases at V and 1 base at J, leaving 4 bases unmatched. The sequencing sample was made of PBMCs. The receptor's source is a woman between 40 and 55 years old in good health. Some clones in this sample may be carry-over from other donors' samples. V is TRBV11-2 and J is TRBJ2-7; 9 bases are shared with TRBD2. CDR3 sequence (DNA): TGTGCCAGCAGTTCGACTAGCGGTTCCTACGAGCAGTACTTC. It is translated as CASSSTSGSYEQYF.